The rows below give T cell receptor beta chains drawn from one sample of a study of blood T cells in healthy people across ages. Each CDR3 protein is one row after TCRdb ran MiXCR on the 5' RACE reads. The sample has 700,000 or so distinct CDR3 sequences; 40% to 50% are singletons. Sequenced sample: blood. These TCRs come from a man older than 75 in good health. Both conserved end residues are part of each CDR3.

v_call	j_call	cdr3_aa
TRBV20-1	TRBJ1-6	CSAREVSSYNSPLHF
TRBV7-2	TRBJ2-7	CASSPGTRLFSYEQYF
TRBV9	TRBJ2-1	CASSVLSGGENEQFF
TRBV30	NA	CAWNLPGTSREQYF
TRBV7-3	TRBJ2-1	CASSHGQEYNEQFF
TRBV7-2	TRBJ2-7	CASSSRQGAHEQYF
TRBV29-1	TRBJ2-3	CSVARTDTQYF
TRBV10-1	TRBJ1-6	CASIAGHPPNSPLHF
TRBV20-1	TRBJ2-5	CSARDRPSGSYERYF
TRBV28	TRBJ1-1	CASSLKQGRAFF
TRBV18	TRBJ2-3	CASSPDPDTQYF
TRBV20-1	TRBJ2-7	CSARPPQGGSYEQYF